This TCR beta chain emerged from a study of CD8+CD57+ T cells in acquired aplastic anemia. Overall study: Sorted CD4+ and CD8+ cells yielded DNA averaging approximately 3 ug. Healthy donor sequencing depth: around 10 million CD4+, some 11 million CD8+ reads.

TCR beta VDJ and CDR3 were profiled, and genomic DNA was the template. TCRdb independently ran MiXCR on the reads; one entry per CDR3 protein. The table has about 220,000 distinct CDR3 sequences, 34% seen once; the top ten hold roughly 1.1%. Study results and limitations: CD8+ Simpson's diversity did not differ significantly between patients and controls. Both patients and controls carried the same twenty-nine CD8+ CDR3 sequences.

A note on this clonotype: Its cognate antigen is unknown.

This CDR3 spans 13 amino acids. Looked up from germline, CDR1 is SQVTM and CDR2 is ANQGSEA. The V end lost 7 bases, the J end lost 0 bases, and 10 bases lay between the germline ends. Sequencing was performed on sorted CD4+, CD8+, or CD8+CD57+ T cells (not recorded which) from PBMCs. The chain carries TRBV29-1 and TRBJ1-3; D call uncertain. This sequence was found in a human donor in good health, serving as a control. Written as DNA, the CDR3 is TGCAGCGCCGAAGGGTCCTCTGGAAACACCATATATTTT. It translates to CSAEGSSGNTIYF.